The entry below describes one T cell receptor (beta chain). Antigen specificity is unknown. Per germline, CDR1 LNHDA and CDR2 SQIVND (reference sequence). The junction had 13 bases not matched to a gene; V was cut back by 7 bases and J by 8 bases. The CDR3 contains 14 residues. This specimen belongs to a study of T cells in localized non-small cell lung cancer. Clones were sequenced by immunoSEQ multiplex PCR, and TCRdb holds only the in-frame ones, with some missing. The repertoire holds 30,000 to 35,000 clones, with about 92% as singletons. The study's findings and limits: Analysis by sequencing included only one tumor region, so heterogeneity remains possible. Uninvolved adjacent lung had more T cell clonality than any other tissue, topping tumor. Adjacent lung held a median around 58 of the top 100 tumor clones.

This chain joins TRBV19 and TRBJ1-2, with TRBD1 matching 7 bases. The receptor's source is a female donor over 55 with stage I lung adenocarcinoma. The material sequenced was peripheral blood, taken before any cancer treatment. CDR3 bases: TGTGCCAGTAAGATATCGGGACAGCAGAGGGGCTACACCTTC. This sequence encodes CASKISGQQRGYTF.